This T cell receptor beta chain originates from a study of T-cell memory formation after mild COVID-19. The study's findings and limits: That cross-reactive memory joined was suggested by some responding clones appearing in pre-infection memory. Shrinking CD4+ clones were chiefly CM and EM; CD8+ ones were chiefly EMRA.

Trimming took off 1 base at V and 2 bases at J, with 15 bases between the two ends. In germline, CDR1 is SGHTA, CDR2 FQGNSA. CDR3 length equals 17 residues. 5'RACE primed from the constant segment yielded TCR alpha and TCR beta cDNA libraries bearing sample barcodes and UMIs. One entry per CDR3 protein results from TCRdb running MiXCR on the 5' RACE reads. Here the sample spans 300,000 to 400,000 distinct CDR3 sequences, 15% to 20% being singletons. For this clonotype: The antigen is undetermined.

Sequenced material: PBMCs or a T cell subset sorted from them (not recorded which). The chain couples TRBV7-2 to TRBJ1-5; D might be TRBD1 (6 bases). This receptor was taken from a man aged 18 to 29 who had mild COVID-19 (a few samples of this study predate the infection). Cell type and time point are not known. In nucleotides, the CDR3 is TGTGCCAGCAGCTTAGGGCCCCGCAGGGGTTGCAATCAGCCCCAGCATTTT. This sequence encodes CASSLGPRRGCNQPQHF.